A single sample is the source of the 26 T cell receptor beta chains below, sequenced in a study of regulatory T cells in long-lasting Graves disease. Time point given: newly diagnosed GD, antithyroid drugs for less than 3 months. The TCR library used RNA extracted from PBMCs. iRepertoire HTBI primers and Arm-PCR of CDR3 regions built TCR beta libraries. A single record per CDR3 protein comes from TCRdb applying MiXCR to the multiplex PCR reads. The table shows fewer than 450,000 distinct CDR3 sequences, with approximately 15% occurring only once. The sample also formed part of further work on T cells in Graves' hyperthyroidism and ophthalmopathy.

Specimen: peripheral blood mononuclear cells (PBMCs), collected at new diagnosis, from a patient treated with antithyroid drugs. The origin of the receptors is a middle-aged woman with Graves disease.

This clonotype was observed many times. V usage is TRBV11-2 and J usage is TRBJ2-5; 8 nucleotides match TRBD2. Germline-derived CDR1 and CDR2 are SGHAT and FQNNGV. V lost 5 bases to trimming and J lost 4 bases; unmatched junction nucleotides: 9. The CDR3 loop spans 15 amino acids. Written as DNA, the CDR3 is TGTGCCAGCAGCCTCCTCGGGACTAGGGGAGAGACCCAGTACTTC. This sequence encodes CASSLLGTRGETQYF.

The rearrangement uses TRBV7-3 and TRBJ2-7; D is possibly TRBD2 (7 bases). This CDR3 spans 17 amino acids. CDR1 is SGHTA, CDR2 FQGTGA, per germline. Trimming stripped 0 bases from V and 2 bases from J, with 17 bases between. The CDR3 sequence: CASSLTRSWRGPYEQYF. CDR3 nucleotides: TGTGCCAGCAGCTTAACAAGAAGTTGGCGGGGGCCCTACGAGCAGTACTTC.

To note about this clonotype: A junction end diverges from the germline sequence, so it may reflect a read error. The chain couples TRBV30 to TRBJ1-1; D not resolved. Germline V gene data show CDR1 as GTSNPN and CDR2 as SVGIG (reference sequence). This CDR3 has 15 amino acids. Here the CDR3 reads CAWSAMEDLNTEALF. CDR3 nucleotide sequence: TGTGCCTGGAGTGCCATGGAGGATCTGAACACTGAAGCTCTCTTT. Full variable domain (missing parts from reference TRBV30 and TRBJ1-1): SQTIHQWPATLVQPVGSPLSLECTVEGTSNPNLYWYRQAAGRGLQLLFYSVGIGQISSEVPQNLSASRPQDRQFILSSKKLLLSDSGFYLCAWSAMEDLNTEALFGQGTRLTVV.

Comments on this clonotype: The germline gene is not matched at one end of the junction; a read error may be the cause. This chain connects TRBV7-7 to TRBJ2-5; unclear D gene. The CDR3 contains 13 residues. Germline V gene sequence: CDR1 SSHAT, CDR2 FNYEAQ (reference sequence). This CDR3 is CASSTVTGETQYF. The CDR3 DNA follows: TGTGCTAGCAGCACCGTTACCGGAGAGACCCAGTACTTC. The variable domain in full, completed from reference TRBV7-7 and TRBJ2-5, reads GAGVSQSPRYKVTKRGQDVTLRCDPISSHATLYWYQQALGQGPEFLTYFNYEAQPDKSGLPSDRFSAERPEGSISTLTIQRTEQRDSAMYRCASSTVTGETQYFGPGTRLLVL.

This clonotype has only a few counts. The V and J genes are TRBV4-1 and TRBJ2-5, with TRBD2 matching 7 bases. Germline V CDR1 and CDR2: MGHRA, YSYEKL. The trim removed 5 bases at V and 1 base at J, leaving 13 bases unmatched. There are 17 residues in the CDR3. The CDR3 spells CASSDVAGEGSQETQYF. The DNA of the CDR3 is TGCGCCAGCAGCGATGTGGCGGGAGAGGGATCCCAAGAGACCCAGTACTTC.

The table lists this clonotype with many counts. The chain carries TRBV12-3 or TRBV12-4 and TRBJ2-2; D is ambiguous. The CDR3 is 11 residues long. Trimming removed 4 bases at V and 10 bases at J, with 7 bases between. The CDR3: CASSYSVELFF. In nucleotides, the CDR3 is TGTGCCAGCAGTTATTCGGTGGAGCTGTTTTTT.

V usage is TRBV18 and J usage is TRBJ2-5; D perhaps matches TRBD1 (5 bases). Per germline, CDR1 KGHSH and CDR2 LQKENI. The CDR3 spans 15 residues. The ends were cut back, 2 bases at V and 0 bases at J, with 10 bases in the middle. The CDR3 loop reads CASSPDSNYQETQYF. In DNA, the CDR3 is TGTGCCAGCTCACCAGACAGTAACTACCAAGAGACCCAGTACTTC.

This clonotype was counted many times. The chain uses TRBV19 and TRBJ1-1, with D uncertain. Trimming stripped 3 bases from V and 1 base from J, with 3 bases between. CDR1 LNHDA and CDR2 SQIVND come from the germline V gene (reference sequence). The CDR3 covers 12 residues. The chain's CDR3 is CASSIWNTEAFF. The CDR3 region has the DNA TGTGCCAGTAGTATTTGGAACACTGAAGCTTTCTTT.

On this clonotype itself: Compared with germline, one end of the junction differs, possibly owing to a read error. J is TRBJ2-5 and V is TRBV19, with 12 bases lining up with TRBD2. The CDR3 is 16 amino acids. Germline-derived CDR1 and CDR2 are LNHDA and SQIVND (reference sequence). The CDR3 nucleotides are TGTGCCAGTGGTATAGGACTAGCGGGATCTCAAGAGACCCAGTACTTC. Its translation: CASGIGLAGSQETQYF.

Ten or more counts support this clonotype. The chain's CDR3 is CASSPSRTGGEKLFF. The CDR3 DNA sequence: TGTGCCAGCAGCCCGAGCAGGACAGGGGGCGAAAAACTGTTTTTT. The chain couples TRBV7-9 to TRBJ1-4; 11 bases match TRBD1. Germline CDR1 and CDR2: SEHNR and FQNEAQ (reference sequence). V lost 5 bases to trimming and J lost 8 bases; unmatched junction nucleotides: 7. This CDR3 comprises 15 residues.

This clonotype was counted between two and nine times. V usage is TRBV5-1 and J usage is TRBJ2-1; TRBD2 agrees at 11 bases. Germline V gene lookup returns CDR1 SGHRS and CDR2 YFSETQ. Trimming cost V 6 bases and J 1 base; bases outside gene matches: 3. There are 15 residues in the CDR3. CDR3 amino acids: CASNRLAGSYNEQFF. The CDR3 nucleotides read TGCGCCAGCAACCGACTAGCGGGATCCTACAATGAGCAGTTCTTC.

This clonotype was counted at least ten times. This chain uses TRBV6-1 with TRBJ2-1; 7 positions match TRBD2. Germline CDR1 MNHNS, CDR2 SASEGT. V was pared by 6 bases and J by 4 bases, with 6 bases of the junction left unmatched. This CDR3 spans 14 amino acids. The CDR3 protein is CASRGTTQYNEQFF. For the CDR3, the DNA is TGTGCCAGCAGAGGGACTACCCAATACAATGAGCAGTTCTTC.

This clonotype came up many times. The chain couples TRBV28 to TRBJ2-2, with 7 bases aligning to TRBD1. This CDR3 is built from 15 residues. V trimming: 1 base; J trimming: 6 bases; junction bases outside the gene matches: 5. Germline loops: CDR1 MDHEN, CDR2 SYDVKM. As DNA, the CDR3 is TGTGCCAGCAGTTTATTCGACAGGGTCGCCGGGGAGCTGTTTTTT. Amino acid sequence: CASSLFDRVAGELFF.

This clonotype was seen repeatedly, ten times or more. The rearrangement uses TRBV7-2 and TRBJ2-3, with 15 bases aligning to TRBD2. J gave up 3 bases and V 5 bases, and 9 bases lay outside the gene matches. The length of the CDR3 is 18 residues. Germline V gives CDR1 SGHTA, CDR2 FQGNSA. CDR3 residues: CASSQKGLAGGRTDTQYF. DNA for the CDR3: TGTGCCAGCAGCCAAAAGGGACTAGCGGGAGGCAGAACAGATACGCAGTATTTT.

This clonotype was observed a few times. The V and J genes are TRBV28 and TRBJ2-1; 9 bases are a match to TRBD2. Trimming at V came to 6 bases and at J to 2 bases, leaving 8 bases not matched to a gene. Per the germline V gene, CDR1 is MDHEN and CDR2 is SYDVKM. This CDR3 is built from 16 residues. CDR3 bases: TGTGCCAGCAGGAATTTACTAGCGGGCCCCTACAATGAGCAGTTCTTC. This sequence encodes CASRNLLAGPYNEQFF.

This clonotype came up many times. The chain uses TRBV7-9 and TRBJ1-3, with 7 bases matching TRBD1. CDR3 length: 15 amino acids. Germline-derived CDR1 and CDR2 are SEHNR and FQNEAQ (reference sequence). The V and J ends lost 3 bases and 2 bases, in that order; junction bases with no gene match: 4. DNA of the CDR3: TGTGCCAGCAGCTTCGACAGGGTTGCTGGAAACACCATATATTTT. As protein: CASSFDRVAGNTIYF. The variable domain in full, with the rest retrieved from reference TRBV7-9 and TRBJ1-3, is DTGVSQNPRHKITKRGQNVTFRCDPISEHNRLYWYRQTLGQGPEFLTYFQNEAQLEKSRLLSDRFSAERPKGSFSTLEIQRTEQGDSAMYLCASSFDRVAGNTIYFGEGSWLTVV.

This clonotype was seen more than once but under ten times. The chain links TRBV3-1 to TRBJ2-2; D remains ambiguous. The CDR3 has 15 residues. V was shortened by 2 bases and J by 5 bases, with 12 bases between the two germline ends. CDR1 LGHDT and CDR2 YNNKEL come from the germline V gene (reference sequence). The CDR3: CASSQLPSRTGELFF. The CDR3 nucleotides are TGTGCCAGCAGCCAACTCCCCTCCCGAACCGGGGAGCTGTTTTTT.

The gene calls are TRBV30 and TRBJ1-6, with 7 bases matching TRBD1. Germline CDR1 GTSNPN, CDR2 SVGIG (reference sequence). The CDR3 consists of 16 residues. After removal of 2 bases from V and 8 bases from J, the junction contained 12 bases not matched to a gene. CDR3 sequence reads: CAWSNPSYRGHSPLHF. The CDR3 DNA reads TGTGCCTGGAGTAATCCCTCCTACAGGGGCCATTCACCCCTCCACTTT.

This clonotype was counted many times. The CDR3 nucleotides read TGTGCCAGCAGTTTAGCGGACACAGATACGCAGTATTTT. Translating it yields CASSLADTDTQYF. The chain joins TRBV12-3 or TRBV12-4 to TRBJ2-3; no reliable D call. This CDR3 is built from 13 residues. V gave up 0 bases and J gave up 2 bases, with 3 bases separating them.

The V and J genes are TRBV6-1 and TRBJ2-2, with 13 positions matching TRBD2. This CDR3 is built from 16 residues. V lost 5 bases and J lost 7; bases outside the gene matches: 7. CDR1 MNHNS and CDR2 SASEGT come from the germline V gene. The CDR3 region has the DNA TGTGCCAGCAGTAAAGGACTAGCGGGAGTTGTCGGGGAGCTGTTTTTT. Translated, it gives CASSKGLAGVVGELFF.

This clonotype occurred a few times. The V call is TRBV14, the J call TRBJ2-3, with D unresolved. The V gene's germline CDR1 is SGHDN and CDR2 FVKESK. Trimming took off 0 bases at V and 5 bases at J, with 18 bases between the two ends. The CDR3 covers 17 residues. CDR3: CASSQDATVRARDTQYF. CDR3 bases: TGTGCCAGCAGCCAAGACGCTACGGTCCGGGCGCGAGATACGCAGTATTTT.

At least ten counts were recorded for this clonotype. The chain carries TRBV10-3 and TRBJ2-2, with 14 bases fitting TRBD2. The CDR3 totals 17 residues. Unmatched junction bases numbered 8, after V lost 10 bases and J lost 1 base. The V gene's germline CDR1 is ENHRY and CDR2 SYGVKD. The CDR3 loop is CATAGTSGRGNTGELFF. The CDR3 DNA reads TGTGCCACGGCGGGGACTAGCGGGAGAGGGAACACCGGGGAGCTGTTTTTT.

The table lists this clonotype with many counts. This chain joins TRBV6-5 and TRBJ1-1; D ambiguous. V was trimmed by 4 bases and J by 4 bases, leaving 13 bases between them. From germline, CDR1 is MNHEY and CDR2 SVGAGI. CDR3 length: 14 residues. The DNA of the CDR3 is TGTGCCAGCAGTTTAGGAGGTCGGAGCACTGAAGCTTTCTTT. This encodes CASSLGGRSTEAFF.

This clonotype was seen ten or more times. The CDR3 here is CASNDEGGNTIYF. The CDR3 region has the DNA TGTGCCAGCAATGACGAGGGTGGAAACACCATATATTTT. The chain combines TRBV12-3 or TRBV12-4 with TRBJ1-3, with D uncertain. Trimming stripped 7 bases from V and 3 bases from J, with 10 bases between. CDR3 size: 13 residues.

Many counts were recorded for this clonotype. The gene calls are TRBV2 and TRBJ1-3; 12 nucleotides align to TRBD1. The CDR3 is 19 residues long. With V trimmed by 5 bases and J by 1 base, 12 bases remained unmatched. Germline CDR1 is SNHLY and CDR2 is FYNNEI. CDR3 DNA sequence: TGTGCCAGCAGTCATACCGGGACAGGGGGCAAAGAGTCTGGAAACACCATATATTTT. It translates to CASSHTGTGGKESGNTIYF.

This clonotype was observed many times. The chain joins TRBV29-1 to TRBJ2-2; 10 bases align to TRBD2. Germline V gives CDR1 SQVTM, CDR2 ANQGSEA. This CDR3 comprises 15 residues. With V trimmed by 6 bases and J by 6 bases, 10 bases remained unmatched. The CDR3, as DNA: TGCAGCGTGAGAGCGGGAGGGCCATCGTCCGGGGAGCTGTTTTTT. Its protein is CSVRAGGPSSGELFF.